What follows is one T cell receptor (beta chain) and its context. Its antigen is currently unknown. These data originate in a study of T cell responses to AZD1222 COVID-19 vaccine. General study results and limits: Without day 14 samples, only post-peak T cell repertoires were studied.

Profiling relied on immunoSEQ multiplex PCR, and the TCRdb table lists in-frame clones only, not all of them. Of roughly 170,000 clones in the sample, 91% were seen once. Germline CDR1 reads MNHEY; CDR2 reads SMNVEV (reference sequence). This CDR3 contains 13 residues. V was shortened by 4 bases and J by 1 base, with 7 bases between the two germline ends. The receptor was derived from an adult in good health. The specimen comprised peripheral blood, sampled on day 0 of AZD1222 vaccination. The genes are TRBV27 and TRBJ1-1; no clear D gene. CDR3 nucleotides: TGTGCCAGCAGTTCTCAGCCGAACACTGAAGCTTTCTTT. Its protein is CASSSQPNTEAFF.